Sequencing of this TCR beta chain was carried out in a study of cytomegalovirus exposure and HLA in healthy donors (dated by TCRdb to between 2016 and 2019). General notes on the study: According to a later analysis, one platform produced both the 110 or so validation repertoires and the 670 or so repertoires of the first cohort. The study aimed to test whether signatures of past pathogen exposure could be identified by cataloging public T cell receptors. The study combined high-throughput TCR immunosequencing, statistical association of individual TCRs with disease status, and machine learning to predict cytomegalovirus infection status. Besides the first cohort of 666 subjects, a separate validation cohort made up of roughly 130 different subjects was used.

The CDR3 holds 13 amino acids from the cysteine to the phenylalanine. The DNA shown is the 39-base CDR3, in frame from base 1. Reading the germline V gene gives CDR1 SQVTM and CDR2 ANQGSEA. Trimmed from V: 4 bases; trimmed from J: 4 bases; junction bases lacking a gene match: 3. Libraries came from the immunoSEQ multiplex PCR assay. The published analysis was carried out like this. To diagnose cytomegalovirus status from the catalog of TCR beta chain sequences, a statistical classification framework was built. TCRdb mirrors the immuneACCESS table, restricted to in-frame sequences. Some clones are absent from its copies; in checked studies, under half trace to an unresolved V gene, and the reason for the others is unknown. V and J calls and clone size are those listed in that table; D and trimming were worked out from the DNA. The sample records roughly 330,000 clones, about nine tenths of which are singletons. Together, the top ten hold approximately 1% of the sample.

Overall results and qualifications from the work: Of the cluster scores, 85% to 95% were above 0 in a later analysis, which found that TCRs clustered in the first cohort also tended to co-occur in the 120 or so validation repertoires. In vitro tests confirmed that three of the cytomegalovirus-associated TCR beta chains recognize cytomegalovirus antigens. The classifier was reported to diagnose cytomegalovirus status with high specificity and sensitivity in both the original cohort and the validation cohort. All 120 or so repertoires were used to score co-occurrence in the validation cohort in a later analysis, because that analysis had no HLA typing for the cohort. Across donors, most TCR sequences were observed very rarely, whereas some public TCRs were present in many individuals. The authors suggested that the approach could potentially be generalized to other disease states and immunological phenotypes. The study gave a list of roughly 150 TCR beta chains associated with cytomegalovirus.

Separate from the roughly 650-subject first cohort, the validation cohort of 120 subjects was the group to which the donors belonged. As regards this clone: The specificity of this receptor is unknown. Qualities for individual bases were not recorded, and no much larger clone is one base off.

The rearranged segments are TRBV29-1 and TRBJ1-4, with 7 bases aligning to TRBD1. The receptor's source is a woman aged 30 to 39 in good health and CMV-seropositive. Input material: PBMCs. The CDR3 protein sequence reads: CSVGDSINEKLFF. The nucleotide sequence is TGCAGCGTTGGGGACAGCATTAATGAAAAACTGTTTTTT.